These 5 T cell receptor beta chains were all obtained from the same sample, sequenced in a study of cytomegalovirus exposure and HLA in healthy donors. The PCR made use of 60 Vbeta and 13 Jbeta primers. Measured with immunoSEQ multiplex PCR; TCRdb has only the in-frame clones, and not every one. This sample yields roughly 98,000 clones, of which under 85% are seen a single time; approximately 2% belongs to the top ten. Sequenced input: PBMCs. Receptors were obtained from a middle-aged man in good health and CMV-seronegative.

This chain uses TRBV5-1 with TRBJ2-5, with TRBD2 identical over 11 bases. J was trimmed by 5 bases and V by 3 bases; bases with no gene match: 6. In germline, CDR1 is SGHRS, CDR2 YFSETQ. The CDR3 runs 15 residues. The CDR3 DNA sequence: TGCGCCAGCAGCTGGCTAGCGGGGGGTATGGAGACCCAGTACTTC. Protein product: CASSWLAGGMETQYF.

The chain employs TRBV11-2 and TRBJ2-3; 8 bases align to TRBD1. CDR1 is SGHAT and CDR2 is FQNNGV in the germline V gene. The CDR3 is 16 amino acids. V lost 2 bases and J lost 4; bases outside the gene matches: 8. The CDR3 here is CASSLTTGASPDTQYF. CDR3 DNA: TGTGCCAGCAGCTTAACGACAGGGGCATCCCCAGATACGCAGTATTTT.

CDR3 coding DNA: TGTGCCTGGAGTGGGGGATCTAGCGGTTTGGAAAAACCCAGGAATGAGCAGTTCTTC. Translation: CAWSGGSSGLEKPRNEQFF. This rearrangement joins TRBV30 to TRBJ2-1, with 7 positions matching TRBD2. The CDR3 contains 19 residues. V lost 1 base, J lost 7 bases, and 22 bases stayed unmatched. CDR1 is GTSNPN, CDR2 SVGIG, per germline (reference sequence).

The rearrangement uses TRBV7-2 and TRBJ2-7; maybe TRBD1 (6 bases). The V and J ends lost 4 bases and 3 bases respectively, with 13 bases between them. There are 14 residues in the CDR3. CDR1 is SGHTA, CDR2 FQGNSA, per germline. The CDR3 region has the DNA TGTGCCAGCAGCTCACCAGGGGCCTTCTACGAGCAGTACTTC. Its protein product is CASSSPGAFYEQYF. The entire variable domain, with the rest obtained from reference TRBV7-2 and TRBJ2-7, is as follows: GAGVSQSPSNKVTEKGKDVELRCDPISGHTALYWYRQSLGQGLEFLIYFQGNSAPDKSGLPSDRFSAERTGGSVSTLTIQRTQQEDSAVYLCASSSPGAFYEQYFGPGTRLTVT.

In its sample, this clone was seen once. CDR3 amino acids: CASSQTGGRETQYF. In DNA, the CDR3 is TGTGCCAGCTCACAGACAGGGGGTAGAGAGACCCAGTACTTC. The chain carries TRBV18 and TRBJ2-5; 9 positions agree with TRBD1. The CDR3 length is 14 residues. Germline lookup yields CDR1 KGHSH and CDR2 LQKENI. V lost 4 bases and J lost 4; bases outside the gene matches: 4.